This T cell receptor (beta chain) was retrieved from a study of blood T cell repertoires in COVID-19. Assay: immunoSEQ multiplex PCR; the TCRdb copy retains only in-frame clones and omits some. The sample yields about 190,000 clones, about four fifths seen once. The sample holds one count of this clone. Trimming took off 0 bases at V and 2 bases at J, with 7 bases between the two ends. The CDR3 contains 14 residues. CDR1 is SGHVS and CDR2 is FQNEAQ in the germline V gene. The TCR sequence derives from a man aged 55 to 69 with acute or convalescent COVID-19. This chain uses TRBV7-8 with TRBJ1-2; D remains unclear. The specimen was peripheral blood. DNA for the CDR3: TGTGCCAGCAGCTTAGCGCTCAGAAACTATGGCTACACCTTC. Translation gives CASSLALRNYGYTF.